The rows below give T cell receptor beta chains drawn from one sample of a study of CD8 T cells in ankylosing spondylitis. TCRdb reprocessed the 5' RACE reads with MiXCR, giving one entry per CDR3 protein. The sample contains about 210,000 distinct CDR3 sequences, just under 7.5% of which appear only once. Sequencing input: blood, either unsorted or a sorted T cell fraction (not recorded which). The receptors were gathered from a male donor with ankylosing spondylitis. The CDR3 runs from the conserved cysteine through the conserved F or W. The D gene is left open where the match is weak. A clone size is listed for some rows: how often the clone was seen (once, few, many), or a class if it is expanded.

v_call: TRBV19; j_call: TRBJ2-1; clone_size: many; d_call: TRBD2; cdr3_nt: TGTGCCAGTAGCAGGAGCGGGAGGGGGTACAATGAGCAGTTCTTC; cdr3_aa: CASSRSGRGYNEQFF
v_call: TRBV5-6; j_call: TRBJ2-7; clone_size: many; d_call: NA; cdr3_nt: TGTGCCAGCAGCCCGTTGGGCGGCGAGCAGTACTTC; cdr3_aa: CASSPLGGEQYF
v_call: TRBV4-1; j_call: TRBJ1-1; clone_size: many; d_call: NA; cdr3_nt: TGCGCCAGCAGCCAATGGTCTTTGAACACTGAAGCTTTCTTT; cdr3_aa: CASSQWSLNTEAFF
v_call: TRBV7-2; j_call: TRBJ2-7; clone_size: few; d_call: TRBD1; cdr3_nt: TGTGCCAGCAGCCGGGGACAGGTTTTCTCCTACGAGCAGTACTTC; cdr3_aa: CASSRGQVFSYEQYF
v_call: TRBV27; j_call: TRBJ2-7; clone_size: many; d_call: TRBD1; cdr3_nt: TGTGCCAGCAGTTCGGGACAGCACAGCTCCTACGAGCAGTACTTC; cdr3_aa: CASSSGQHSSYEQYF
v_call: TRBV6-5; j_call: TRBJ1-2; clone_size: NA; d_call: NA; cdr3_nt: TGTGCCAGCAGTTACCAGGCTAACTATGGCTACACCTTC; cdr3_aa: CASSYQANYGYTF
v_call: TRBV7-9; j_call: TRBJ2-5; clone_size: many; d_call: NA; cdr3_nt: TGTGCCAGCAGTTCCAATGGGGTTTTTGCGACCCAGTACTTC; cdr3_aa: CASSSNGVFATQYF
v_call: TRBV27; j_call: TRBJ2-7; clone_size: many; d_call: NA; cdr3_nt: TGTGCCAGCAGTTTACTTGGCCACGAGCAGTACTTC; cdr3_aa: CASSLLGHEQYF
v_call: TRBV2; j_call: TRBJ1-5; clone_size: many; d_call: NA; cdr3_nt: TGTGCCAGCAGTGAAGGGGTGGATAGCAATCAGCCCCAGCATTTT; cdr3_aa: CASSEGVDSNQPQHF
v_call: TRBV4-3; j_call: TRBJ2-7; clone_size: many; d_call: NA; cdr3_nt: TGCGCCAGCAGCCAAGATTTCTGGAGGGGTCGGTCCTACGAGCAGTACTTC; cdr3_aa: CASSQDFWRGRSYEQYF
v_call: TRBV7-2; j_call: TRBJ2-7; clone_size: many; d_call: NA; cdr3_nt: TGTGCCAGCAGCATGTTCCAGGGATACGAGCAGTACTTC; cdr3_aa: CASSMFQGYEQYF
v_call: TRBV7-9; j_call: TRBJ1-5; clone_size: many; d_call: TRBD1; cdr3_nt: TGTGCCAGCAGACAGACTACAGGGGGCGAGGATCAGCCCCAGCATTTT; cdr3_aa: CASRQTTGGEDQPQHF
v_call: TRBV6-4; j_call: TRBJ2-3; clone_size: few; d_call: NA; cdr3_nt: TGTGCCAGCAGGGGCACTTCTCCCACAGATACGCAGTATTTT; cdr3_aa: CASRGTSPTDTQYF
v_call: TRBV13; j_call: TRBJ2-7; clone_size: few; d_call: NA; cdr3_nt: TGTGCCAGCAGCCCCGCACCCGGGGCCCACTACGAGCAGTACTTC; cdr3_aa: CASSPAPGAHYEQYF
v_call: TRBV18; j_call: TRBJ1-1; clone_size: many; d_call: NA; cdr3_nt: TGTGCCAGCGAGGAGATGGGGGTTTACACTGAAGCTTTCTTT; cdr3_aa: CASEEMGVYTEAFF
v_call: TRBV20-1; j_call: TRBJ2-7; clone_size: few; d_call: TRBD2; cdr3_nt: TGCAGTGCCGGCCTAGCGGGTATCGGGTACGAGCAGTACTTC; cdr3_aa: CSAGLAGIGYEQYF
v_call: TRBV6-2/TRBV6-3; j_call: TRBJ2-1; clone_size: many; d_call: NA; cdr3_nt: TGTGCCAGCAGTTACGGGTTTGCCAATGAGCAGTTCTTC; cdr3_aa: CASSYGFANEQFF
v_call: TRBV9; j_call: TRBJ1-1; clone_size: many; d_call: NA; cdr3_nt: TGTGCCAGCAGCGAACAGGACAGTTTGAACACTGAAGCTTTCTTT; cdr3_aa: CASSEQDSLNTEAFF
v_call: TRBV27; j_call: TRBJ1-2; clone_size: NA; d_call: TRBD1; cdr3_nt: TGTGCCAGCAGTTCGTTTCCCGGACAGGATACCATCTATGGCTACACCTTC; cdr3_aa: CASSSFPGQDTIYGYTF
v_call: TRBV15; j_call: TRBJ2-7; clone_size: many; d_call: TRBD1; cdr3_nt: TGTGCCACCGGACAGGAAAGAACCTACGAGCAGTACTTC; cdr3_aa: CATGQERTYEQYF
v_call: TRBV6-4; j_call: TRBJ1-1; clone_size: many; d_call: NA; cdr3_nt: TGTGCCAGCAGTGACTCGAGGGGTCGGGACACTGAAGCTTTCTTT; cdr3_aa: CASSDSRGRDTEAFF
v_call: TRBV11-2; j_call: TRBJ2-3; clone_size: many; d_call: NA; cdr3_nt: TGTGCCAGCAGCTTACTACGGACTTCTAGCACAGATACGCAGTATTTT; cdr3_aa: CASSLLRTSSTDTQYF
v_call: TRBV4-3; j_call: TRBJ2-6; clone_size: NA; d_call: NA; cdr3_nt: TGCGCCAGCAGCCAACCACTAGTGACGGAGGGGGCCAACGTCCTGACTTTC; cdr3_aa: CASSQPLVTEGANVLTF
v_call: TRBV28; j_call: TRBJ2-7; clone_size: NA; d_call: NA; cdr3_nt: TGTGCCAGCAGTCTCATCGACGGTTACGAGCAGTACTTC; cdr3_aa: CASSLIDGYEQYF
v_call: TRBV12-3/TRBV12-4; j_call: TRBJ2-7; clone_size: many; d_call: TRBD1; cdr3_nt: TGTGCCAGCAGTTTAAGACAGGGTGGCGAGCAGTACTTC; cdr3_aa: CASSLRQGGEQYF
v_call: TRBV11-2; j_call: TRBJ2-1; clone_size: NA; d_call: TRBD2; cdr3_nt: TGTGCCAGCAGCAGGGAGCGGGAAACCTACAATGAGCAGTTCTTC; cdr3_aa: CASSRERETYNEQFF
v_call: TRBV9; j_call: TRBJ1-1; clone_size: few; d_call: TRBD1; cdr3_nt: TGTGCCAGCAGCGAAGGACAGGGTTACACTGAAGCTTTCTTT; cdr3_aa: CASSEGQGYTEAFF
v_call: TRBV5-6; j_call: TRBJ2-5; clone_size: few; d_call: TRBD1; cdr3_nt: TGTGCCAGCAGCTTCGGGACAGGGGGTTTCTGGGAGACCCAGTACTTC; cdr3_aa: CASSFGTGGFWETQYF
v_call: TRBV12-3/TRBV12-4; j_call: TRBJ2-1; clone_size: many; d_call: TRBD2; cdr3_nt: TGTGCCAGCAGTTCTAGCGGGAGGGCCGATGAGCAGTTCTTC; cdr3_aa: CASSSSGRADEQFF
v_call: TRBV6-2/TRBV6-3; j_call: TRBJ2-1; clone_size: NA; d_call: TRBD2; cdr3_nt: TGTGCCAGCGCTAAAGGACTAGCAGGAAGGAATGAGCAGTTCTTC; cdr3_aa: CASAKGLAGRNEQFF
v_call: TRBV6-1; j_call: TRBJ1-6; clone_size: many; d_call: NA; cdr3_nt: TGTGCCAGCAGTGAATTCGGGGGCAGCTCCTATAATTCACCCCTCCACTTT; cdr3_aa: CASSEFGGSSYNSPLHF
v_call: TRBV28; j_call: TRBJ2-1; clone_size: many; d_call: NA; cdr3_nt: TGTGCCAGCAGTTTATTGGGGATTCAAATTTTATACAATGAGCAGTTCTTC; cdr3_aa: CASSLLGIQILYNEQFF
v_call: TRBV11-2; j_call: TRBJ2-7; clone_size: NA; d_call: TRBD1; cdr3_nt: TGTGCCAGCAGGGGGATTGGGACAGACTACGAGCAGTACTTC; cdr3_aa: CASRGIGTDYEQYF
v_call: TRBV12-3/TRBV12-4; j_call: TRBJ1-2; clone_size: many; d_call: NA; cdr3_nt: TGTGCCAGCAGTTTGTTGGGGGAGAGACGCTATGGCTACACCTTC; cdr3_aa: CASSLLGERRYGYTF
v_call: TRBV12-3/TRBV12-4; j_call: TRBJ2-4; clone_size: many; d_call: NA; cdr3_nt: TGTGCCAGCAGTTTCACCCCGGGACGGCTAGCCAAAAACATTCAGTACTTC; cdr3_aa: CASSFTPGRLAKNIQYF
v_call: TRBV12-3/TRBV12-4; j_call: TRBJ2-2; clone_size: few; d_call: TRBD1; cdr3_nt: TGTGCCAGCAGTACAGGGACAGGGGTCAAAAACACCGGGGAGCTGTTTTTT; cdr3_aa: CASSTGTGVKNTGELFF
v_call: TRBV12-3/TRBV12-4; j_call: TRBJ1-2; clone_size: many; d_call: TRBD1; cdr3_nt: TGTGCCAGCAGTTTTACGACAGGGGCGGACGGCTACACCTTC; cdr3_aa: CASSFTTGADGYTF
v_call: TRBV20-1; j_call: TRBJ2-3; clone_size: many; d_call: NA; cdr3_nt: TGCAGTGCTAACGACCAGTTGGACACAGATACGCAGTATTTT; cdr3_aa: CSANDQLDTDTQYF
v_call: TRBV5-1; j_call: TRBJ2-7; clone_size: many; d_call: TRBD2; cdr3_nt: TGCGCCAGCAGCCCAATACTAGCGGGCGTGCATCTCGAGCAGTACTTC; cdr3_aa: CASSPILAGVHLEQYF
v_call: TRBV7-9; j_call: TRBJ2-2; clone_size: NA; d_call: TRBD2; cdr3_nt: TGTGCCAGCAGCCTTCTAGCGGGACGCCGAGCGGGGGAGCTGTTTTTT; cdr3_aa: CASSLLAGRRAGELFF
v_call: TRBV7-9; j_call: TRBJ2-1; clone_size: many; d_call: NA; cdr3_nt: TGTGCCAGCAGCTTGTGGACAGACGTTGGCCATGAGCAGTTCTTC; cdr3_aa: CASSLWTDVGHEQFF
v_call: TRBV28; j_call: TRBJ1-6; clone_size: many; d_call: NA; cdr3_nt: TGTGCCAGCACCACGAATTGGGACATAACAAGCTCCTATAATTCACCCCTCCACTTT; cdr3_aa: CASTTNWDITSSYNSPLHF
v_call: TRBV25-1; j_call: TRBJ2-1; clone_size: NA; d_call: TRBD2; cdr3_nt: TGTGCCAGCAGTGAGGGGACTAGCTCAAATGAGCAGTTCTTC; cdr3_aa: CASSEGTSSNEQFF
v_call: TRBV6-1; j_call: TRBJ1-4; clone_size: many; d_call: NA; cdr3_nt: TGTGCCAGCAGCCCTATGAGGGGGTCGGGTGAAAAACTGTTTTTT; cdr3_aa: CASSPMRGSGEKLFF
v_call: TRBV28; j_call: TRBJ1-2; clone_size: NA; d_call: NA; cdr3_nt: TGTGCCAGCAGTTTGCCGGGGATGGGGCCGGCTGGCTACACCTTC; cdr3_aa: CASSLPGMGPAGYTF
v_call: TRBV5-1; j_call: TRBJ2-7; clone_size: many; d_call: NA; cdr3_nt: TGCGCCAGCAGCTTGGTGGGCGAACCCTACGAGCAGTACTTC; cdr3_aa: CASSLVGEPYEQYF
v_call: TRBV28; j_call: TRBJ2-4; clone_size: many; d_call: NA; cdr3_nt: TGTGCCAGCAGTCAGAGATCGACCCTAGCCAAAAACATTCAGTACTTC; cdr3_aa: CASSQRSTLAKNIQYF
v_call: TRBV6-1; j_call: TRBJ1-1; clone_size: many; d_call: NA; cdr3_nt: TGTGCCAGCACACCCGAACTGAACCTCGATCAGGCTTTCTTT; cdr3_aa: CASTPELNLDQAFF
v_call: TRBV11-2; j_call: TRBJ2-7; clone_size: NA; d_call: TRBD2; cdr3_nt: TGTGCCAGCAGCTATACTAGCGGGAGGGCCTACGAGCAGTACTTC; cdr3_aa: CASSYTSGRAYEQYF
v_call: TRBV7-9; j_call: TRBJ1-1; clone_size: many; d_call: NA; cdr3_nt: TGTGCCAGCAGCTCCCATGGACGGAGAGGGACTGAAGCTTTCTTT; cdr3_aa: CASSSHGRRGTEAFF
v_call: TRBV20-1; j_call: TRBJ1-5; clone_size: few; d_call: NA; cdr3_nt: TGCAGTGCTAGAGAAAAGGGAGTGAGGGGCAATCAGCCCCAGCATTTT; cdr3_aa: CSAREKGVRGNQPQHF